These T cell receptor beta chains were read from a single sample in a study of T-cell memory formation after mild COVID-19. TCRdb processed the 5' RACE reads anew with MiXCR; each CDR3 protein has one entry. Among fewer than 140,000 distinct CDR3 sequences listed, roughly an eighth were seen once. Specimen: PBMCs or a T cell subset sorted from them (not recorded which). The receptor set was obtained from an adult woman who had mild COVID-19 (a few samples of this study predate the infection). Cell type and time point are not known. The conserved cysteine and the conserved F or W are not part of the CDR3 here. Fields, in order: J gene, V gene, CDR3 protein.

TRBJ2-7	TRBV19	ASSTGLLAYEQY
TRBJ2-7	TRBV20-1	SAREFVSGSSYEQY
TRBJ2-3	TRBV12-3/TRBV12-4	ASTRSGTGSTDTQY
TRBJ1-1	TRBV6-6	ASSYSLVGFGEAF
TRBJ2-1	TRBV29-1	SVEESGGAGFHEQF
TRBJ2-1	TRBV20-1	SAPIGMEQF
TRBJ1-1	TRBV7-9	ASSLSDTEAF
TRBJ1-1	TRBV2	ASSEPETGGNEAF
TRBJ2-1	TRBV10-3	AITSGAHNEQF
TRBJ1-1	TRBV4-2	ASSQLTGFNTEAF
TRBJ2-7	TRBV29-1	SVVLAGFYEQY
TRBJ1-1	TRBV20-1	SARTMGQGTTEAF
TRBJ2-3	TRBV2	ASSKEAGVATDTQY
TRBJ2-3	TRBV5-1	ASTGSGWGDTQY
TRBJ2-3	TRBV2	ASSGGREGTDTQY
TRBJ2-2	TRBV4-3	ASSPGTGRTGELF
TRBJ2-1	TRBV9	ASSATSGNEQF
TRBJ2-2	TRBV2	ASARGGELF
TRBJ2-5	TRBV27	ASSHSWGGETQY
TRBJ2-1	TRBV5-6	ASSPGGGYNEQF
TRBJ2-1	TRBV20-1	SAREGGEQF
TRBJ2-7	TRBV7-9	ASSFSQREVTYEQY
TRBJ2-2	TRBV28	ASSPRTSGRPGELF
TRBJ1-5	TRBV14	ASSQGVLGTAYSNQPQH
TRBJ1-1	TRBV27	ASSLTGENTEAF
TRBJ2-7	TRBV12-3/TRBV12-4	ASSFEPYYEQY
TRBJ2-7	TRBV9	ASSVASGTYEQY
TRBJ2-7	TRBV7-9	ASSSGQGGYEQY